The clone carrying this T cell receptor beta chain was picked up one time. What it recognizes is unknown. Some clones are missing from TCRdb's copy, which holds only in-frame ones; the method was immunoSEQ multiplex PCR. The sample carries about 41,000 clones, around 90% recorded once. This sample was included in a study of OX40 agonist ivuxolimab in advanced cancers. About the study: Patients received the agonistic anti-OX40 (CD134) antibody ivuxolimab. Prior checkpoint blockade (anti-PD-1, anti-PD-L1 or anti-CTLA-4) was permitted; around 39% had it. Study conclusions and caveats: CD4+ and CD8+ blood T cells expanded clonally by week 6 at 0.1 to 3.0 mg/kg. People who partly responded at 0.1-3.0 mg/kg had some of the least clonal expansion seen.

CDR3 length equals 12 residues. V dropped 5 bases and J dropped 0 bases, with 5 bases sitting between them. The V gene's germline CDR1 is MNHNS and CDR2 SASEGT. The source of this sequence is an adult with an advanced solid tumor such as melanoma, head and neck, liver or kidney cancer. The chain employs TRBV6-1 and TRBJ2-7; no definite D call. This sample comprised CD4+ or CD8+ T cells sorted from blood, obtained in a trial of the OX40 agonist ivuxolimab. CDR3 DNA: TGTGCCAGCAGTATATACTCCTACGAGCAGTACTTC. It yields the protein CASSIYSYEQYF.